The clone carrying this T cell receptor (beta chain) came up many times. The antigen remains undetermined. There are 17 residues in the CDR3. Trimming shortened V by 5 bases and J by 6 bases, and 26 bases separated the two germline ends. Individual cDNA molecules were tagged with unique molecular identifiers, the study reported. One entry per CDR3 protein results from TCRdb running MiXCR on the 5' RACE reads. The sample lists about 48,000 distinct CDR3 sequences; around 6.4% were seen once. The sample is drawn from a study of early T cells in non-severe SARS-CoV-2 infection. Study at large: Sequenced bulk RNA came from whole blood that was unsorted, and chains were unpaired. Study-wide points: Private and CD4 specificities were missed by VDJdb matching, which favored anti-spike CD8 responses.

The sequencing used whole blood, collected at baseline. This receptor was identified in an adult who was a healthcare worker with PCR-confirmed SARS-CoV-2 infection or an uninfected control (not recorded which). The gene calls are TRBV12-3 or TRBV12-4 and TRBJ2-7; D may correspond to TRBD1 or TRBD2 (5 bases each). The CDR3 DNA sequence: TGTGCCAGCAGTCTACGGGGTCCGCCAGGGCAGTCTACCGAGCAGTACTTC. Translated, it gives CASSLRGPPGQSTEQYF.